The 12 T cell receptor beta chains listed next were all sequenced from one sample in a study of T cell changes during pregnancy in multiple sclerosis. Repertoires were generated with immunoSEQ multiplex PCR, while TCRdb's copy carries only in-frame clones and drops some. The data contain around 83,000 clones, around 90% of them seen just once; the ten biggest clones take up roughly 0.44%. The input for sequencing was CD4+ T cells from peripheral blood mononuclear cells, taken in the second trimester of pregnancy. These receptors were taken from a female donor with multiple sclerosis, enrolled in a pregnancy study.

V usage is TRBV29-1 and J usage is TRBJ2-5; no reliable D call. The CDR3 loop spans 12 amino acids. In germline, CDR1 is SQVTM, CDR2 ANQGSEA. V dropped 7 bases and J dropped 5 bases, with 14 bases sitting between them. CDR3 protein: CSAVGSAETQYF. DNA of the CDR3: TGCAGCGCGGTGGGCTCCGCGGAGACCCAGTACTTC.

This clone has a single count. The chain links TRBV7-9 to TRBJ2-5; 7 nucleotides align to TRBD1. Germline V gene sequence: CDR1 SEHNR, CDR2 FQNEAQ (reference sequence). V was pared by 9 bases and J by 4 bases, with 14 bases of the junction left unmatched. The CDR3 spans 15 residues. The CDR3 is CASSSTGARRETQYF. CDR3 DNA: TGTGCCAGTTCCTCTACAGGGGCGCGACGAGAGACCCAGTACTTC.

The chain carries TRBV29-1 and TRBJ2-7; 9 positions match TRBD1. This CDR3 spans 16 amino acids. CDR1 and CDR2 (germline): SQVTM, ANQGSEA. With V trimmed by 7 bases and J by 3 bases, 16 bases remained unmatched. In DNA, the CDR3 is TGCAGCGCCCATGCGGGAACCGGGACAGGGAACTACGAGCAGTACTTC. It translates to CSAHAGTGTGNYEQYF.

The V and J genes are TRBV2 and TRBJ2-5, with 10 bases fitting TRBD1. Germline-derived CDR1 and CDR2 are SNHLY and FYNNEI. This CDR3 spans 14 amino acids. Trimming at V came to 8 bases and at J to 4 bases, leaving 7 bases not matched to a gene. CDR3: CASGGRDRGETQYF. CDR3 nucleotide sequence: TGTGCCAGCGGGGGTCGGGACAGGGGAGAGACCCAGTACTTC.

The chain combines TRBV13 with TRBJ1-1; 7 bases line up with TRBD1. CDR1 is PRHDT, CDR2 FYEKMQ, per germline (reference sequence). V lost 7 bases to trimming and J lost 7 bases; unmatched junction nucleotides: 3. The CDR3 covers 11 residues. This CDR3 is CASTRTGEAFF. The CDR3 DNA follows: TGTGCCAGCACGAGGACAGGTGAAGCTTTCTTT.

This clone has a handful of counts. The CDR3 sequence is CASSAPVRGAYGYTF. DNA of the CDR3: TGTGCCAGCAGTGCCCCGGTCCGCGGGGCCTATGGCTACACCTTC. The rearrangement uses TRBV6-1 and TRBJ1-2; D possibly corresponds to TRBD1 (5 bases). The CDR3 covers 15 residues. CDR1 and CDR2 (germline): MNHNS, SASEGT. V shed 4 bases and J shed 4 bases, with 16 bases lying between them.

This clone has just one count. The chain carries TRBV19 and TRBJ2-4; 9 bases agree with TRBD2. The CDR3 runs 15 residues. With 2 bases clipped from V and 4 bases from J, the junction kept 3 bases outside the gene matches. In germline, CDR1 is LNHDA, CDR2 SQIVND (reference sequence). In DNA form, the CDR3 reads TGTGCCAGTAGTATAATTCTAGCGGGAAAAAACATTCAGTACTTC. This codes for CASSIILAGKNIQYF.

This clone occurred once. The chain recombines TRBV28 with TRBJ1-5, with D perhaps TRBD1 (6 bases). CDR1 and CDR2 (germline): MDHEN, SYDVKM. Trimming pared 6 bases from V and 5 bases from J, leaving 8 bases between. The CDR3 is made up of 12 amino acids. For the CDR3, the DNA is TGTGCCAGCAGCCCAGGGGATCAGCCCCAGCATTTT. The encoded protein is CASSPGDQPQHF.

This chain connects TRBV2 to TRBJ2-1; tentative D call: TRBD1 (6 bases). The V gene lost 8 bases and the J gene lost 5 bases, with 13 bases spanning the gap. Germline V CDR1 and CDR2: SNHLY, FYNNEI. CDR3 size: 13 residues. The DNA for the CDR3 is TGTGCCAGCGGGGGCCGGGACCACAATGAGCAGTTCTTC. Its translation: CASGGRDHNEQFF. Variable domain in full (rest from reference TRBV2 and TRBJ2-1): EPEVTQTPSHQVTQMGQEVILRCVPISNHLYFYWYRQILGQKVEFLVSFYNNEISEKSEIFDDQFSVERPDGSNFTLKIRSTKLEDSAMYFCASGGRDHNEQFFGPGTRLTVL.

This chain links TRBV5-4 with TRBJ2-1; 13 bases match TRBD2. V was clipped by 4 bases and J by 9 bases; unmatched bases: 7. CDR1 SGHNT and CDR2 YYREEE come from the germline V gene (reference sequence). CDR3 length equals 15 residues. The CDR3 reads CASSLGLAGVSEQFF. The DNA of the CDR3 is TGTGCCAGCAGCCTAGGACTAGCGGGGGTGAGTGAGCAGTTCTTC.

The V and J genes are TRBV5-4 and TRBJ2-5; 10 bases line up with TRBD1. The ends lost 4 bases at V and 0 bases at J; junction bases unmatched: 3. CDR3 length: 15 residues. Per the germline V gene, CDR1 is SGHNT and CDR2 is YYREEE (reference sequence). The DNA for the CDR3 is TGTGCCAGCAGCCCGGGACAGGGGTACCAAGAGACCCAGTACTTC. Protein product: CASSPGQGYQETQYF.

The chain couples TRBV29-1 to TRBJ2-2, with a weak D call TRBD1 (6 bases). Germline-derived CDR1 and CDR2 are SQVTM and ANQGSEA. The CDR3 is made up of 13 amino acids. Trimming cost V 3 bases and J 4 bases, with 9 bases left between them. CDR3 protein: CSVDAGATGELFF. In DNA, the CDR3 is TGCAGCGTTGACGCAGGGGCCACCGGGGAGCTGTTTTTT.